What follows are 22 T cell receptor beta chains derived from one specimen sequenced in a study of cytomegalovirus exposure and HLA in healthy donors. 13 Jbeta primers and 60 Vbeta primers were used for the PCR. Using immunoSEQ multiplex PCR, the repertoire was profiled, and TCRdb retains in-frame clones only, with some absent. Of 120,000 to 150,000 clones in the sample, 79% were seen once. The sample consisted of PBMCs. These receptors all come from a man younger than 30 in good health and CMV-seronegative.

In DNA, the CDR3 is TGCGCCAGCAGCTCGGGACTTGAGGAGACCCAGTACTTC. Translating gives CASSSGLEETQYF. This chain uses TRBV4-1 with TRBJ2-5; D perhaps matches TRBD2 (6 bases). Germline CDR1 reads MGHRA; CDR2 reads YSYEKL. The CDR3 is 13 amino acids. Trimming pared 5 bases from V and 5 bases from J, leaving 12 bases between.

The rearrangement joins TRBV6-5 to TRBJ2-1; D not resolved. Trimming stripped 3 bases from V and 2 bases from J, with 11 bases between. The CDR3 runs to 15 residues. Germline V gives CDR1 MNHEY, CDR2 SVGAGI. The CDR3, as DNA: TGTGCCAGCAGTTATGTGACTGACCCCTACAATGAGCAGTTCTTC. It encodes CASSYVTDPYNEQFF.

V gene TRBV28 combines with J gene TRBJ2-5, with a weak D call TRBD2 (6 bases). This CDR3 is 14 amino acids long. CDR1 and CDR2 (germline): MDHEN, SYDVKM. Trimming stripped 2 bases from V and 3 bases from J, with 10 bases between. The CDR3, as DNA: TGTGCCAGCAGTTTAGGAGGGTTGAAAGAGACCCAGTACTTC. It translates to CASSLGGLKETQYF.

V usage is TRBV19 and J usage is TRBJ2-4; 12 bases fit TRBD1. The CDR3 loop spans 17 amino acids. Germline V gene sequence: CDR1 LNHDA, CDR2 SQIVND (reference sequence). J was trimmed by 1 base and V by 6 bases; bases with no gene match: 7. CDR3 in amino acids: CASRGTGGTGAKNIQYF. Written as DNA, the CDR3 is TGTGCCAGTAGAGGGACAGGGGGCACGGGGGCCAAAAACATTCAGTACTTC.

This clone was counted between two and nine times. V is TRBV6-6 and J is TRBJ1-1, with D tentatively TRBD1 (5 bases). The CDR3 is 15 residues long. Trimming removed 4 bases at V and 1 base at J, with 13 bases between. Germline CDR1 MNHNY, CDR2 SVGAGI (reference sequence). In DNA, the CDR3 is TGTGCCAGCAGTTCCAGGGAAGTATCGAACACTGAAGCTTTCTTT. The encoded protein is CASSSREVSNTEAFF.

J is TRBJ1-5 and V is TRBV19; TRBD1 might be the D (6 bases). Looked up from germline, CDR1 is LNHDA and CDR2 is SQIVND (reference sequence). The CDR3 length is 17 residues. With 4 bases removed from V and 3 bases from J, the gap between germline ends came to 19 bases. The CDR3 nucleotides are TGTGCCAGTAGTACTTTGGCCTCGGACAGTCCCAATCAGCCCCAGCATTTT. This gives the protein CASSTLASDSPNQPQHF.

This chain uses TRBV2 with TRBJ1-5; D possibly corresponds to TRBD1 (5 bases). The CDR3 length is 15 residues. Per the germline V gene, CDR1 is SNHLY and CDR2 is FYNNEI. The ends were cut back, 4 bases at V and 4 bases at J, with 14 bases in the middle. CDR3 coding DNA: TGTGCCAGCAGTGCTGACAGTGGAGCAAATCAGCCCCAGCATTTT. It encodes CASSADSGANQPQHF.

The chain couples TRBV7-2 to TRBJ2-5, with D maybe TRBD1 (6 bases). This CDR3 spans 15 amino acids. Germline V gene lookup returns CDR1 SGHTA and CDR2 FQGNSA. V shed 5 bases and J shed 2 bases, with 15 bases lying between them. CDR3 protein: CASSQQGGDQETQYF. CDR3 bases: TGTGCCAGCAGCCAACAGGGTGGGGATCAAGAGACCCAGTACTTC.

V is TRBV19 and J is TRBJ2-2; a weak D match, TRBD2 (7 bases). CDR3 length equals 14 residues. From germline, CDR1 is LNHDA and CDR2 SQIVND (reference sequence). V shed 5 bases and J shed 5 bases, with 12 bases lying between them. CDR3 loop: CASSSGGKTGELFF. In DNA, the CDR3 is TGTGCCAGTAGTTCGGGGGGCAAGACCGGGGAGCTGTTTTTT.

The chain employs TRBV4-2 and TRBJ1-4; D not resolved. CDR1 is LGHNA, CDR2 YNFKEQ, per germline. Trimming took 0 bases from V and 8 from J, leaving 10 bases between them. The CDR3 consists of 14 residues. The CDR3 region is CASSQEGEGEKLFF. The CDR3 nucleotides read TGTGCCAGCAGCCAAGAGGGTGAGGGCGAAAAACTGTTTTTT.

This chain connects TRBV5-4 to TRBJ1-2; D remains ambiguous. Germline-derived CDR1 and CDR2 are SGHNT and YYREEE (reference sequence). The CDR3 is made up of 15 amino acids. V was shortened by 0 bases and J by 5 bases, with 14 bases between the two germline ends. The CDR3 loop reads CASSLDHGGQYGYTF. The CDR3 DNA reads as TGTGCCAGCAGCTTGGATCATGGAGGGCAATATGGCTACACCTTC.

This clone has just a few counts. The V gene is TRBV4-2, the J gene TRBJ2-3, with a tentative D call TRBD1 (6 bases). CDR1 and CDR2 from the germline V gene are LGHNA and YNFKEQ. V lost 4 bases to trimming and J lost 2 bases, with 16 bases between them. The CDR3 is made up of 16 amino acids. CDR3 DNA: TGTGCCAGCAGCCCAGGGGTGACAGGCGTCACAGATACGCAGTATTTT. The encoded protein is CASSPGVTGVTDTQYF.

The CDR3 region has the DNA TGTGCCATCACCAGGGACAGCAATTCACCCCTCCACTTT. Translating gives CAITRDSNSPLHF. This chain joins TRBV10-3 and TRBJ1-6; 7 nucleotides agree with TRBD1. The germline V gene has CDR1 ENHRY and CDR2 SYGVKD. CDR3 size: 13 residues. J was trimmed by 7 bases and V by 7 bases; bases with no gene match: 4.

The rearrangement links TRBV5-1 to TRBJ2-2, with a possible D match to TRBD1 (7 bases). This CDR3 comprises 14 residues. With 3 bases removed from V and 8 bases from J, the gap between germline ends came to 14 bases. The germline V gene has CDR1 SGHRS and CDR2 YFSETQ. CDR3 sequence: CASSSDREAGELFF. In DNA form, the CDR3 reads TGCGCCAGCAGCTCCGACAGGGAGGCGGGGGAGCTGTTTTTT.

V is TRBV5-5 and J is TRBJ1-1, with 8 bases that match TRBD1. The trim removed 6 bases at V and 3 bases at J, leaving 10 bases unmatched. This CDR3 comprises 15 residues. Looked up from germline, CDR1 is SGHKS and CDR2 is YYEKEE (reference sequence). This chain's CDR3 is CASTAPGTGDTEAFF. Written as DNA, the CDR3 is TGTGCCAGCACCGCTCCCGGGACAGGAGACACTGAAGCTTTCTTT.

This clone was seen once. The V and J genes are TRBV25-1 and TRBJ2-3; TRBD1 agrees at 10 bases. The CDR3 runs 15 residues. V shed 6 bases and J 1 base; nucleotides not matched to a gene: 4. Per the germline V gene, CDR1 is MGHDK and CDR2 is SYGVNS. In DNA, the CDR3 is TGTGCCAGCAGCCAGACAGGGGGCCGCACAGATACGCAGTATTTT. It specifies CASSQTGGRTDTQYF.

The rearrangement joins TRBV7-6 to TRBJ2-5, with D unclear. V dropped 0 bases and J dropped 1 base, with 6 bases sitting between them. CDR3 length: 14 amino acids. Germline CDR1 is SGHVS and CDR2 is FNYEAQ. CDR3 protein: CASSLAFLQETQYF. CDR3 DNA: TGTGCCAGCAGCTTAGCCTTCCTCCAAGAGACCCAGTACTTC.

The CDR3 protein is CASSFDQGGQFF. The CDR3 DNA sequence: TGTGCCAGCAGCTTCGACCAGGGGGGGCAGTTCTTC. The chain is built from TRBV7-2 and TRBJ2-1, with D perhaps matching TRBD1 (7 bases). The germline gives CDR1 SGHTA, CDR2 FQGNSA. The CDR3 sequence is 12 residues long. With 3 bases removed from V and 12 bases from J, the gap between germline ends came to 12 bases. Combining the CDR3 with reference TRBV7-2 and TRBJ2-1 gives the whole variable domain GAGVSQSPSNKVTEKGKDVELRCDPISGHTALYWYRQSLGQGLEFLIYFQGNSAPDKSGLPSDRFSAERTGGSVSTLTIQRTQQEDSAVYLCASSFDQGGQFFGPGTRLTVL.

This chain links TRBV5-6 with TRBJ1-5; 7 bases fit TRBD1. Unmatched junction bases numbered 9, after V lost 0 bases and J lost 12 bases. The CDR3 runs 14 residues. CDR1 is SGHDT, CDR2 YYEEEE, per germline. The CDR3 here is CASSLEGSAGGQHF. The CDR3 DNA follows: TGTGCCAGCAGCTTGGAGGGTTCCGCAGGGGGCCAGCATTTT.

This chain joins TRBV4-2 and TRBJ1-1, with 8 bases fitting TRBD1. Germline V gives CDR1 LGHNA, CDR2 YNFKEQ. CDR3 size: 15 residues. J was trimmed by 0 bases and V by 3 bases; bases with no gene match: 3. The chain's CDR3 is CASSHRTGMNTEAFF. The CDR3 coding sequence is TGTGCCAGCAGCCATAGGACAGGGATGAACACTGAAGCTTTCTTT.

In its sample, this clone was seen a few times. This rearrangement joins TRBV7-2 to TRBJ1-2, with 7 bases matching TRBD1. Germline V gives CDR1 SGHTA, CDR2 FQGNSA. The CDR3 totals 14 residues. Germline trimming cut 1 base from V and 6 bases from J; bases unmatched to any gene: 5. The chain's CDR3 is CASSLVTQGHGYTF. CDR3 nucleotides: TGTGCCAGCAGCTTAGTTACACAGGGGCATGGCTACACCTTC.

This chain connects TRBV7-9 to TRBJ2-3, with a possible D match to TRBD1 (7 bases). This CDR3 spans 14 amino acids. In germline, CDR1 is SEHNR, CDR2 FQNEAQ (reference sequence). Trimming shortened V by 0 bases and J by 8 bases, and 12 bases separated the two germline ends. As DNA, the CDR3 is TGTGCCAGCAGCTTAGCGCCAGGGGGAGGTACGCAGTATTTT. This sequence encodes CASSLAPGGGTQYF.